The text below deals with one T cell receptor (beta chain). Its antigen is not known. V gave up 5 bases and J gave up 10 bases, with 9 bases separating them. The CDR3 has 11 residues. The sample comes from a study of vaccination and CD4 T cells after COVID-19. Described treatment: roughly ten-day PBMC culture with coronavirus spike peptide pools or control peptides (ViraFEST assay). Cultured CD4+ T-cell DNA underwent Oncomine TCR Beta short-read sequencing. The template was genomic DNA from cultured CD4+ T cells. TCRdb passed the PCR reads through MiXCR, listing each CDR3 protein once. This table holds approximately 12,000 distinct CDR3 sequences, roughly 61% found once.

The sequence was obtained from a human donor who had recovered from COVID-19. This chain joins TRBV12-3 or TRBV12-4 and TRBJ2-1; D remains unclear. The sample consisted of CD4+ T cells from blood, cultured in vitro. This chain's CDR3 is CASSLRAEQFF. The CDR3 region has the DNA TGTGCCAGCAGTCTTAGGGCCGAGCAGTTCTTC.